The rows below give T cell receptor beta chains drawn from one sample of a study of TIL therapy for anti-PD-1-resistant metastatic lung cancer. Assay: immunoSEQ multiplex PCR; the TCRdb copy retains only in-frame clones and omits some. This table holds approximately 92,000 clones, about two thirds found once. Sequences were derived from tumor tissue, sampled at baseline. The receptors stem from a person aged 25-80 years with non-small cell lung cancer. Each CDR3 is given with its conserved first and last residue. The D gene is left open where the match is weak. Expanded clones get a size class; other rows say once, few or many, or leave the size out.

clone size: once; J gene: TRBJ2-1; V gene: TRBV20-1; CDR3 length: 16; D gene: TRBD1; CDR3 protein: CSASDPGGSSYNEQFF; CDR3 DNA: TGCAGTGCTAGTGACCCAGGGGGCTCCTCCTACAATGAGCAGTTCTTC
clone size: .; J gene: TRBJ1-4; V gene: TRBV28; CDR3 length: 14; D gene: .; CDR3 protein: CASSPGEGWEKLFF; CDR3 DNA: TGTGCCAGCAGTCCGGGTGAGGGTTGGGAAAAACTGTTTTTT
clone size: .; J gene: TRBJ2-7; V gene: TRBV7-8; CDR3 length: 11; D gene: .; CDR3 protein: CASSSSHEQYF; CDR3 DNA: TGTGCCAGCAGCTCTTCCCACGAGCAGTACTTC
clone size: .; J gene: TRBJ2-7; V gene: TRBV28; CDR3 length: 15; D gene: .; CDR3 protein: CASSRILQGGGEQYF; CDR3 DNA: TGTGCCAGCAGTCGTATCCTACAGGGAGGTGGTGAGCAGTACTTC
clone size: .; J gene: TRBJ1-1; V gene: TRBV4-1; CDR3 length: 15; D gene: .; CDR3 protein: CASSQGVGRVTEAFF; CDR3 DNA: TGCGCCAGCAGCCAAGGGGTGGGCAGGGTTACTGAAGCTTTCTTT
clone size: .; J gene: TRBJ1-1; V gene: TRBV7-2; CDR3 length: 13; D gene: TRBD1; CDR3 protein: CASGPQGGTEAFF; CDR3 DNA: TGTGCCAGCGGTCCCCAGGGGGGGACTGAAGCTTTCTTT
clone size: .; J gene: TRBJ2-3; V gene: TRBV28; CDR3 length: 14; D gene: TRBD2; CDR3 protein: CASCSGRITDTQYF; CDR3 DNA: TGTGCCAGCTGTAGCGGGAGGATCACAGATACGCAGTATTTT
clone size: .; J gene: TRBJ1-1; V gene: TRBV5-1; CDR3 length: 17; D gene: .; CDR3 protein: CASSLASVGDVRTEAFF; CDR3 DNA: TGCGCCAGCAGCTTGGCCAGCGTGGGGGACGTAAGGACTGAAGCTTTCTTT
clone size: .; J gene: TRBJ2-2; V gene: TRBV27; CDR3 length: 13; D gene: .; CDR3 protein: CASTGRGTGELFF; CDR3 DNA: TGTGCCAGCACTGGACGGGGGACCGGGGAGCTGTTTTTT
clone size: .; J gene: TRBJ1-2; V gene: TRBV28; CDR3 length: 12; D gene: .; CDR3 protein: CASTFPSPGYTF; CDR3 DNA: TGTGCCAGCACTTTTCCGAGTCCTGGCTACACCTTC
clone size: .; J gene: TRBJ2-6; V gene: TRBV4-2; CDR3 length: 16; D gene: .; CDR3 protein: CASSLGEPPGANVLTF; CDR3 DNA: TGTGCCAGCAGCCTCGGAGAGCCGCCTGGGGCCAACGTCCTGACTTTC
clone size: .; J gene: TRBJ1-1; V gene: TRBV28; CDR3 length: 15; D gene: .; CDR3 protein: CASSLSWGRASEAFF; CDR3 DNA: TGTGCCAGCAGTCTATCCTGGGGCAGGGCGTCTGAAGCTTTCTTT
clone size: .; J gene: TRBJ2-1; V gene: TRBV6-2/TRBV6-3; CDR3 length: 13; D gene: .; CDR3 protein: CASSYGRNNEQFF; CDR3 DNA: TGTGCCAGCAGTTACGGCAGGAACAATGAGCAGTTCTTC
clone size: .; J gene: TRBJ1-3; V gene: TRBV6-6; CDR3 length: 14; D gene: .; CDR3 protein: CASSSGYSGNTIYF; CDR3 DNA: TGTGCCAGCAGTTCCGGGTACTCTGGAAACACCATATATTTT
clone size: .; J gene: TRBJ2-2; V gene: TRBV3-1/TRBV3-2; CDR3 length: 11; D gene: .; CDR3 protein: CASRQAGELFF; CDR3 DNA: TGTGCCAGCAGGCAAGCCGGGGAGCTGTTTTTT
clone size: once; J gene: TRBJ2-5; V gene: TRBV11-2; CDR3 length: 16; D gene: TRBD1; CDR3 protein: CASSSQSGTVQETQYF; CDR3 DNA: TGTGCCAGCAGCTCCCAATCCGGGACAGTCCAAGAGACCCAGTACTTC
clone size: once; J gene: TRBJ2-3; V gene: TRBV7-2; CDR3 length: 16; D gene: .; CDR3 protein: CASSLGGSEITDTQYF; CDR3 DNA: TGTGCCAGCAGCTTAGGGGGTAGCGAAATCACAGATACGCAGTATTTT
clone size: .; J gene: TRBJ2-2; V gene: TRBV6-5; CDR3 length: 15; D gene: TRBD2; CDR3 protein: CASTGSGRGSGELFF; CDR3 DNA: TGTGCCAGCACTGGAAGCGGGAGGGGATCCGGGGAGCTGTTTTTT
clone size: few; J gene: TRBJ1-4; V gene: TRBV7-6; CDR3 length: 17; D gene: .; CDR3 protein: CASSLAVREGYGEKLFF; CDR3 DNA: TGTGCCAGCAGCTTAGCGGTCCGCGAGGGATATGGTGAAAAACTGTTTTTT
clone size: .; J gene: TRBJ2-6; V gene: TRBV29-1; CDR3 length: 16; D gene: TRBD1; CDR3 protein: CSVGGQGARGANVLTF; CDR3 DNA: TGCAGCGTTGGAGGACAGGGGGCGCGGGGGGCCAACGTCCTGACTTTC
clone size: .; J gene: TRBJ2-5; V gene: TRBV6-2/TRBV6-3; CDR3 length: 13; D gene: .; CDR3 protein: CASSRTGRETQYF; CDR3 DNA: TGTGCCAGCAGTCGAACTGGGAGGGAGACCCAGTACTTC
clone size: once; J gene: TRBJ2-5; V gene: TRBV21-1; CDR3 length: 16; D gene: .; CDR3 protein: CASPRRLAEPQETQYF; CDR3 DNA: TGTGCCAGCCCCAGGCGGCTAGCGGAGCCTCAAGAGACCCAGTACTTC
clone size: .; J gene: TRBJ1-5; V gene: TRBV28; CDR3 length: 14; D gene: .; CDR3 protein: CASSLPGVGQPQHF; CDR3 DNA: TGTGCCAGCAGTTTGCCCGGGGTGGGTCAGCCCCAGCATTTT
clone size: .; J gene: TRBJ1-1; V gene: TRBV9; CDR3 length: 13; D gene: .; CDR3 protein: CASSPITNTEAFF; CDR3 DNA: TGTGCCAGCAGCCCGATTACGAACACTGAAGCTTTCTTT
clone size: .; J gene: TRBJ2-7; V gene: TRBV4-2; CDR3 length: 16; D gene: TRBD1; CDR3 protein: CASSPTVGTGVYEQYF; CDR3 DNA: TGTGCCAGCAGCCCCACGGTTGGGACAGGGGTCTACGAGCAGTACTTC
clone size: .; J gene: TRBJ2-5; V gene: TRBV28; CDR3 length: 18; D gene: TRBD2; CDR3 protein: CASSLGRGGLLLQETQYF; CDR3 DNA: TGTGCCAGCAGCCTCGGGAGGGGCGGACTACTTCTTCAAGAGACCCAGTACTTC
clone size: .; J gene: TRBJ2-1; V gene: TRBV5-5; CDR3 length: 20; D gene: TRBD2; CDR3 protein: CASSPLRGGGAWSSYNEQFF; CDR3 DNA: TGTGCCAGCAGCCCCCTCCGGGGCGGGGGGGCCTGGAGCTCCTACAATGAGCAGTTCTTC
clone size: once; J gene: TRBJ1-4; V gene: TRBV28; CDR3 length: 14; D gene: .; CDR3 protein: CASSSAEGNEKLFF; CDR3 DNA: TGTGCCAGCAGTTCTGCGGAGGGGAATGAAAAACTGTTTTTT
clone size: few; J gene: TRBJ1-6; V gene: TRBV11-2; CDR3 length: 15; D gene: TRBD1; CDR3 protein: CASSLVRDRDSPLHF; CDR3 DNA: TGTGCCAGCAGCTTAGTACGGGACAGGGATTCACCCCTCCACTTT
clone size: .; J gene: TRBJ1-1; V gene: TRBV11-2; CDR3 length: 11; D gene: .; CDR3 protein: CASSRGSSAFF; CDR3 DNA: TGTGCCAGCAGCCGGGGATCGTCGGCTTTCTTT
clone size: many; J gene: TRBJ2-2; V gene: TRBV6-1; CDR3 length: 16; D gene: .; CDR3 protein: CASSEYGGGHTGELFF; CDR3 DNA: TGTGCCAGCAGTGAATACGGGGGAGGTCACACCGGGGAGCTGTTTTTT
clone size: once; J gene: TRBJ1-4; V gene: TRBV23-1; CDR3 length: 17; D gene: .; CDR3 protein: CASSQSPAEATNEKLFF; CDR3 DNA: TGCGCCAGCAGTCAATCGCCCGCGGAAGCAACTAATGAAAAACTGTTTTTT
clone size: .; J gene: TRBJ2-7; V gene: TRBV19; CDR3 length: 16; D gene: TRBD2; CDR3 protein: CASSIDKLAGPYEQYF; CDR3 DNA: TGTGCCAGTAGTATAGATAAACTAGCGGGCCCCTACGAGCAGTACTTC
clone size: once; J gene: TRBJ2-1; V gene: TRBV18; CDR3 length: 16; D gene: TRBD2; CDR3 protein: CASSPRSVAGVAEQFF; CDR3 DNA: TGTGCCAGCTCACCAAGATCGGTAGCGGGAGTGGCTGAGCAGTTCTTC
clone size: .; J gene: TRBJ1-1; V gene: TRBV19; CDR3 length: 15; D gene: TRBD1; CDR3 protein: CASSKSGTGATEAFF; CDR3 DNA: TGTGCCAGTAGTAAATCCGGGACAGGGGCAACTGAAGCTTTCTTT
clone size: .; J gene: TRBJ2-6; V gene: TRBV7-7; CDR3 length: 15; D gene: .; CDR3 protein: CASSEGNSGANVLTF; CDR3 DNA: TGTGCCAGCAGCGAGGGGAACTCTGGGGCCAACGTCCTGACTTTC
clone size: .; J gene: TRBJ2-2; V gene: TRBV4-3; CDR3 length: 15; D gene: .; CDR3 protein: CASSQDVGVTGELFF; CDR3 DNA: TGCGCCAGCAGCCAAGATGTGGGGGTGACCGGGGAGCTGTTTTTT
clone size: .; J gene: TRBJ1-3; V gene: TRBV9; CDR3 length: 15; D gene: .; CDR3 protein: CASSVEGESANTIYF; CDR3 DNA: TGTGCCAGCAGCGTAGAGGGGGAGTCGGCAAACACCATATATTTT
clone size: .; J gene: TRBJ2-5; V gene: TRBV5-5; CDR3 length: 17; D gene: .; CDR3 protein: CASSLGFSDIRRETQYF; CDR3 DNA: TGTGCCAGCAGCTTGGGGTTCTCAGACATACGGAGGGAGACCCAGTACTTC
clone size: .; J gene: TRBJ2-2; V gene: TRBV4-2; CDR3 length: 19; D gene: .; CDR3 protein: CASSQERARRTTNTGELFF; CDR3 DNA: TGTGCCAGCAGCCAAGAAAGGGCCAGGAGAACCACGAACACCGGGGAGCTGTTTTTT
clone size: few; J gene: TRBJ1-4; V gene: TRBV7-2; CDR3 length: 15; D gene: TRBD1; CDR3 protein: CASSSGQGINEKLFF; CDR3 DNA: TGTGCCAGCAGCAGCGGACAGGGGATTAATGAAAAACTGTTTTTT
clone size: few; J gene: TRBJ2-6; V gene: TRBV5-1; CDR3 length: 17; D gene: .; CDR3 protein: CASSLGLTGSGANVLTF; CDR3 DNA: TGCGCCAGCAGCTTGGGATTAACAGGCTCTGGGGCCAACGTCCTGACTTTC
clone size: .; J gene: TRBJ1-5; V gene: TRBV28; CDR3 length: 15; D gene: .; CDR3 protein: CASSLKGGTNQPQHF; CDR3 DNA: TGTGCCAGCAGTTTAAAGGGGGGAACTAATCAGCCCCAGCATTTT
clone size: .; J gene: TRBJ2-7; V gene: TRBV7-8; CDR3 length: 17; D gene: .; CDR3 protein: CASSLWARSSSSYEQYF; CDR3 DNA: TGTGCCAGCAGCTTATGGGCTCGGTCTAGCAGCTCCTACGAGCAGTACTTC
clone size: .; J gene: TRBJ2-5; V gene: TRBV30; CDR3 length: 13; D gene: .; CDR3 protein: CAWSGWYQETQYF; CDR3 DNA: TGTGCCTGGAGTGGATGGTACCAAGAGACCCAGTACTTC
clone size: few; J gene: TRBJ2-5; V gene: TRBV4-2; CDR3 length: 18; D gene: TRBD2; CDR3 protein: CASSQDPGRTSGGETQYF; CDR3 DNA: TGTGCCAGCAGCCAAGACCCGGGGAGAACTAGCGGCGGAGAGACCCAGTACTTC
clone size: once; J gene: TRBJ2-7; V gene: TRBV10-1; CDR3 length: 15; D gene: TRBD2; CDR3 protein: CASSPGLAGAAKQYF; CDR3 DNA: TGCGCCAGCAGCCCGGGACTAGCGGGGGCGGCGAAGCAGTACTTC